The clone carrying this TCR beta chain was seen only once. The antigen is unknown. The donors were members of the validation cohort, which comprised about 130 subjects and was separate from the first cohort of roughly 700 subjects. Clones were read by immunoSEQ multiplex PCR, and TCRdb kept only the in-frame ones, dropping some. In the table there are 80,000 to 100,000 clones, less than 90% of which are singletons. Unmatched junction bases numbered 11, after V lost 2 bases and J lost 3 bases. Germline CDR1 SGHDT, CDR2 YYEEEE. The CDR3 runs 16 residues. The entry originates in a study of cytomegalovirus exposure and HLA in healthy donors. Study findings and constraints: The classifier, whose performance was assessed in both the original and validation cohorts, reportedly diagnosed cytomegalovirus status with high specificity and sensitivity.

The J gene is TRBJ2-7, the V gene TRBV5-6; TRBD1 aligns across 7 bases. The sequence came from a man younger than 35 in good health and CMV-seropositive. Sequences were obtained from PBMCs. As DNA, the CDR3 is TGTGCCAGCAGCTTATATGCGGCCTGGGACAGCTACGAGCAGTACTTC. As protein: CASSLYAAWDSYEQYF.